This TCR beta chain is drawn from a study of blood T cells in healthy people across ages. Together with a sample-barcoded 5' primer, a J-beta primer mix was included in a second PCR lasting roughly 6 to 12 cycles. MiXCR was run by TCRdb on the 5' RACE reads, yielding one entry per CDR3 protein. This sample has about a million distinct CDR3 sequences, with around 48% found just once. General study results and limits: Getting older went along with TCR beta diversity per million T cells dropping roughly linearly. Estimates of diversity drawn from one million T cells were considered underestimates.

Every donor provided around 9.3 milliliters of peripheral blood. Note on this clonotype: The antigen remains undetermined.

Germline V gene data show CDR1 as MNHNS and CDR2 as SASEGT. This CDR3 is 16 amino acids long. Trimming cost V 7 bases and J 2 bases, with 19 bases left between them. The V call is TRBV6-1, the J call TRBJ2-3, with D tentatively TRBD2 (6 bases). The TCR was taken from a young man in good health. Material: blood. CDR3 sequence: CASNRVAGTYTDTQYF. CDR3 sequence (DNA): TGTGCCAGCAATCGGGTCGCGGGGACGTACACAGATACGCAGTATTTT.